This T cell receptor (beta chain) was observed in a study of shared clonotypes between healthy human individuals. V lost 3 bases, J lost 3 bases, and 2 bases lay in between. Germline assignment: CDR1 LNHDA and CDR2 SQIVND (reference sequence). This CDR3 spans 12 amino acids. Here immunoSEQ multiplex PCR was the method, and the copy in TCRdb shows in-frame clones only, minus some. The table lists under 650,000 clones, 90% to 97% of them singletons. The specimen was naive CD4+ T cells sorted from blood. Subset described: CD45RA+ positively selected. The gene calls are TRBV19 and TRBJ2-2; no reliable D call. The TCR comes from a woman aged 25 to 39 in good health. CDR3 sequence: CASSIDTGELFF. Written as DNA, the CDR3 is TGTGCCAGTAGTATCGACACCGGGGAGCTGTTTTTT. Variable domain in full (rest from reference TRBV19 and TRBJ2-2): DGGITQSPKYLFRKEGQNVTLSCEQNLNHDAMYWYRQDPGQGLRLIYYSQIVNDFQKGDIAEGYSVSREKKESFPLTVTSAQKNPTAFYLCASSIDTGELFFGEGSRLTVL.